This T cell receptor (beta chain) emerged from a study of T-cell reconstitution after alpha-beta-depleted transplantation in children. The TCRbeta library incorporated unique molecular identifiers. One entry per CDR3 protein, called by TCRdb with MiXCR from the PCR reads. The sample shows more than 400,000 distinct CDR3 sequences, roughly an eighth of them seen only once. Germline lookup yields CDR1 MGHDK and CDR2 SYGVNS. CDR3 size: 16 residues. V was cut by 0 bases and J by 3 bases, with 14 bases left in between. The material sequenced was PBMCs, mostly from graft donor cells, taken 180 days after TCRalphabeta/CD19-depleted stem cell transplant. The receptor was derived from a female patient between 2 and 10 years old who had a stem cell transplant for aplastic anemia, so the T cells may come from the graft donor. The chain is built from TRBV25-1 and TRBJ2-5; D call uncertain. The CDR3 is CASSEYDHKPKETQYF. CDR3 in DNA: TGTGCCAGCAGTGAATATGACCACAAACCCAAAGAGACCCAGTACTTC.